This T cell receptor beta chain was identified in a study of shared clonotypes between healthy human individuals. This CDR3 is 16 amino acids long. Germline V lookup: CDR1 SQVTM, CDR2 ANQGSEA. J gave up 1 base and V 6 bases, and 7 bases lay outside the gene matches. As handled by the study authors: ImmunoSEQ gave junction-only sequences without quality scores, so filtering differed. TCRdb keeps only in-frame clones here, not all; method: immunoSEQ multiplex PCR. D and trimming come from the DNA, and the V and J calls and clone size come from that table. The data show 950,000 to 1,200,000 clones, with approximately 77% seen just once and about 0.94% held by the top ten.

The sequence was obtained from a man aged 18 to 29 in good health. Some clones in this sample may be carry-over from other donors' samples. The specimen sequenced was memory CD4+ T cells from PBMCs. The sample's subset: CD45RA-negative fraction. The chain combines TRBV29-1 with TRBJ2-1; 12 bases match TRBD2. The CDR3 region has the DNA TGCAGCGTCCAGACTAGCGGGAGTAGTTCCTACAATGAGCAGTTCTTC. Translation: CSVQTSGSSSYNEQFF.